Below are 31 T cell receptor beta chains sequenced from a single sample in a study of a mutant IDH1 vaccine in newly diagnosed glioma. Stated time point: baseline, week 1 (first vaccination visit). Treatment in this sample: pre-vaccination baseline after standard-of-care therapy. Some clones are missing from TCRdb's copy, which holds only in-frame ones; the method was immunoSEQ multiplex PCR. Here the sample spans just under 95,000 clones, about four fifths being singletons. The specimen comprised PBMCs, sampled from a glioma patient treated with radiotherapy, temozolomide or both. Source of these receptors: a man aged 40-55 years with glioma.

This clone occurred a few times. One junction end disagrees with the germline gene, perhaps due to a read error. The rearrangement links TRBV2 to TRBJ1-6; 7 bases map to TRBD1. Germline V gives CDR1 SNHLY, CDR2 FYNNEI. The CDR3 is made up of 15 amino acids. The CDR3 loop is CASSVRQGDKSPLHF. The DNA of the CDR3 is TGTGCCAGCAGTGTCCGGCAGGGGGATAAATCACCCCTCCACTTT.

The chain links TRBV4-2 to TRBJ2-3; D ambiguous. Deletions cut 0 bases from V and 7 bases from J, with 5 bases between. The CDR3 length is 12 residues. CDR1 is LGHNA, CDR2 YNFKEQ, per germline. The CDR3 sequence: CASSQDSNTQYF. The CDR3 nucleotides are TGTGCCAGCAGCCAAGATTCAAATACGCAGTATTTT.

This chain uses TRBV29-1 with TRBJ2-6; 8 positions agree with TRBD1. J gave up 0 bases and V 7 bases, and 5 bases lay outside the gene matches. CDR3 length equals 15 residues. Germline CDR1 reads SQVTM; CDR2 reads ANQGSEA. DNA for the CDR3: TGCAGCGCTCGGACAGGGAGCTCTGGGGCCAACGTCCTGACTTTC. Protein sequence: CSARTGSSGANVLTF.

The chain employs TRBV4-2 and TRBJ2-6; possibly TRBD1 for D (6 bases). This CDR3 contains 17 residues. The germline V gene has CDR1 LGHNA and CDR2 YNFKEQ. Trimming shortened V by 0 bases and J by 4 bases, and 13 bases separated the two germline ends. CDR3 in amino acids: CASSQESGARGANVLTF. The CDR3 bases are TGTGCCAGCAGCCAAGAATCAGGGGCGCGAGGGGCCAACGTCCTGACTTTC.

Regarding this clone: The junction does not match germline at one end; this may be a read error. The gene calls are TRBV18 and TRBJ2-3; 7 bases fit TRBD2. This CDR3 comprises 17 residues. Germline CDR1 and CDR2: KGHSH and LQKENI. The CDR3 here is CASSPLTSPSTIDTQYF. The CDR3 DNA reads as TGTGCCAGCTCTCCACTGACTAGCCCATCGACGATAGATACGCAGTATTTT.

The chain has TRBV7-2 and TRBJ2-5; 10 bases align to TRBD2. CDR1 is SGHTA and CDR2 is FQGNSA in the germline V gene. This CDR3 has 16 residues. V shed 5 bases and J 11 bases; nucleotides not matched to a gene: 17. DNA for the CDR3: TGTGCCAGCAGCCCACTAATAGCGGGAGGAGAGATAGGGCAGTACTTC. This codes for CASSPLIAGGEIGQYF.

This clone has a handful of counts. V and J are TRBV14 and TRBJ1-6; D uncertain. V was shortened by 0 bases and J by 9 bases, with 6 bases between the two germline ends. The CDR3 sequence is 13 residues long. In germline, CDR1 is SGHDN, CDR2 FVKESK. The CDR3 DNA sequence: TGTGCCAGCAGCCAAGAAGGACGTTCACCCCTCCACTTT. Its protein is CASSQEGRSPLHF.

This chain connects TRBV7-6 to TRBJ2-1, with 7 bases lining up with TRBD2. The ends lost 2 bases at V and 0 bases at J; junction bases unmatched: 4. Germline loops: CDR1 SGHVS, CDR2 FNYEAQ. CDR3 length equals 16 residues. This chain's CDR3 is CASSLSGLRSYNEQFF. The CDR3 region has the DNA TGTGCCAGCAGCTTATCGGGACTACGCTCCTACAATGAGCAGTTCTTC.

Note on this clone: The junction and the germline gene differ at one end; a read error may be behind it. The CDR3 loop is CASSLAGGPYNEQFF. CDR3 DNA: TGTGCTAGCAGCTTAGCGGGGGGGCCCTACAATGAGCAGTTCTTC. V gene TRBV7-7 combines with J gene TRBJ2-1; 11 nucleotides align to TRBD2. Per germline, CDR1 SSHAT and CDR2 FNYEAQ (reference sequence). This CDR3 contains 15 residues.

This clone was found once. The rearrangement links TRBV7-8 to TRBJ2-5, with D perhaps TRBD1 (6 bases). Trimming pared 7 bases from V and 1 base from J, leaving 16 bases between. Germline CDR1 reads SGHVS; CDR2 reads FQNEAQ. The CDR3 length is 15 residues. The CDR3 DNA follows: TGTGCCAGCACCCTAGGGTGGACAGCCCAAGAGACCCAGTACTTC. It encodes CASTLGWTAQETQYF.

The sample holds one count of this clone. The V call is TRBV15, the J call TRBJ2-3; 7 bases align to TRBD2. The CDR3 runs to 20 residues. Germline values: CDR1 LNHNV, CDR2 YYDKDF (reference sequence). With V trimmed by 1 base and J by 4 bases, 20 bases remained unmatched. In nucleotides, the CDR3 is TGTGCCACCAGCAGAGCCAAAGGGGCTAGCGGTCTAGGGGTGGCAGATACGCAGTATTTT. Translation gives CATSRAKGASGLGVADTQYF.

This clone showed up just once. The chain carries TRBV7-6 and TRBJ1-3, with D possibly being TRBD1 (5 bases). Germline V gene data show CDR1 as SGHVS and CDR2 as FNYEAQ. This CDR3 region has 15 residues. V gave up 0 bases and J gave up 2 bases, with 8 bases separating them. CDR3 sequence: CASSLAAGTGNTIYF. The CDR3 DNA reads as TGTGCCAGCAGCTTAGCGGCAGGGACTGGAAACACCATATATTTT.

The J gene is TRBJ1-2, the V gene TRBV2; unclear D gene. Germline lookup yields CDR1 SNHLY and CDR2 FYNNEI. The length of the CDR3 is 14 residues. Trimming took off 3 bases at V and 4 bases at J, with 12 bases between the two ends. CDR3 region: CASSDRPDFYGYTF. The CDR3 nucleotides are TGTGCCAGCAGTGACCGCCCAGACTTCTATGGCTACACCTTC. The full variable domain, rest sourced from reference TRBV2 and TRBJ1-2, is EPEVTQTPSHQVTQMGQEVILRCVPISNHLYFYWYRQILGQKVEFLVSFYNNEISEKSEIFDDQFSVERPDGSNFTLKIRSTKLEDSAMYFCASSDRPDFYGYTFGSGTRLTVV.

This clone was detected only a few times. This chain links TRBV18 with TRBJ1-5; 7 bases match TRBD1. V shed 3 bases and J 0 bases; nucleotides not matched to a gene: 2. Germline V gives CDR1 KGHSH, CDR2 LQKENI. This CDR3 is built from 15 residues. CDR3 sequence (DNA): TGTGCCAGCTCACCTCAGGGGGATAGCAATCAGCCCCAGCATTTT. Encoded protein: CASSPQGDSNQPQHF.

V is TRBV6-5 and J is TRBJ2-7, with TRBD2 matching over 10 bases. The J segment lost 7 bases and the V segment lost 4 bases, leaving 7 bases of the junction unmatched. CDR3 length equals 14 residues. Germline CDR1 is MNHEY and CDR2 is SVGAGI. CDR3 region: CASSSTSGATEQYF. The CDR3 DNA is TGTGCCAGCAGTTCCACTAGCGGGGCAACTGAGCAGTACTTC.

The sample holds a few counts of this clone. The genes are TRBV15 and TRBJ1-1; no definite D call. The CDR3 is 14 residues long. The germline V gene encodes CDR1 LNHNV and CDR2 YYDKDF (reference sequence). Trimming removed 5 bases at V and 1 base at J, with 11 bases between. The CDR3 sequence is CATSFWRSNTEAFF. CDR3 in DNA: TGTGCCACCAGCTTTTGGCGGTCGAACACTGAAGCTTTCTTT. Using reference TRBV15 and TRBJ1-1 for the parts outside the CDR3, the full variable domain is DAMVIQNPRYQVTQFGKPVTLSCSQTLNHNVMYWYQQKSSQAPKLLFHYYDKDFNNEADTPDNFQSRRPNTSFCFLDIRSPGLGDTAMYLCATSFWRSNTEAFFGQGTRLTVV.

Here the CDR3 DNA reads TGTGCCAGCAGCTCCACTAGCGGGATTTTATCCGGGGAGCTGTTTTTT. Its translation is CASSSTSGILSGELFF. The chain uses TRBV7-8 and TRBJ2-2; 10 nucleotides agree with TRBD2. CDR3 length: 16 residues. Germline CDR1 and CDR2: SGHVS and FQNEAQ. The ends lost 4 bases at V and 6 bases at J; junction bases unmatched: 8.

The CDR3 nucleotides read TGTGCCAGCAGTGAAGCCTTCCGTCTGGAGACCCAGTACTTC. Translating it yields CASSEAFRLETQYF. J is TRBJ2-5 and V is TRBV2, with D hard to call. The germline V gene has CDR1 SNHLY and CDR2 FYNNEI. Trimming cost V 0 bases and J 5 bases, with 10 bases left between them. The CDR3 covers 14 residues. Full variable domain (rest looked up from reference TRBV2 and TRBJ2-5): EPEVTQTPSHQVTQMGQEVILRCVPISNHLYFYWYRQILGQKVEFLVSFYNNEISEKSEIFDDQFSVERPDGSNFTLKIRSTKLEDSAMYFCASSEAFRLETQYFGPGTRLLVL.

CDR3 nucleotides: TGTGCCAGCAGCTTCGGACTAGCGGGCAACTACGAGCAGTACTTC. It encodes CASSFGLAGNYEQYF. This chain joins TRBV5-4 and TRBJ2-7; the match to TRBD2 covers 11 bases. The CDR3 covers 15 residues. Germline V gene data show CDR1 as SGHNT and CDR2 as YYREEE (reference sequence). V was pared by 2 bases and J by 3 bases, with 4 bases of the junction left unmatched.

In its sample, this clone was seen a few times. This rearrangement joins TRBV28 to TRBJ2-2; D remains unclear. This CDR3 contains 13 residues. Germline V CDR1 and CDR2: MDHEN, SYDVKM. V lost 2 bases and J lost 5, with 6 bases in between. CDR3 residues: CASSLGRTGELFF. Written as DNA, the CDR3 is TGTGCCAGCAGTTTAGGGCGTACCGGGGAGCTGTTTTTT.

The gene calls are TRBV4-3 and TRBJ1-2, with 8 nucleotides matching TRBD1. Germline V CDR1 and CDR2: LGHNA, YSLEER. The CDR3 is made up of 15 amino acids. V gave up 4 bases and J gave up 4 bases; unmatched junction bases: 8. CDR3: CASSPGAGGSYGYTF. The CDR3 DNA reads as TGCGCCAGCAGCCCGGGGGCAGGGGGCAGCTATGGCTACACCTTC.

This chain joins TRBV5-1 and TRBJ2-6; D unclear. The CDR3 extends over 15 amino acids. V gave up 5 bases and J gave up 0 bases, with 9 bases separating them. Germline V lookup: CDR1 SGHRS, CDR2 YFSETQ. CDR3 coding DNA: TGCGCCAGCAGGTCAGGAGTCTCTGGGGCCAACGTCCTGACTTTC. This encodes CASRSGVSGANVLTF.

CDR3 sequence: CASSHGDNQPQHF. CDR3 DNA sequence: TGTGCCAGCTCACACGGGGACAATCAGCCCCAGCATTTT. The chain uses TRBV18 and TRBJ1-5; D unresolved. CDR1 is KGHSH and CDR2 is LQKENI in the germline V gene. V lost 4 bases and J 3 bases, leaving 7 bases between the germline ends. The CDR3 loop spans 13 amino acids.

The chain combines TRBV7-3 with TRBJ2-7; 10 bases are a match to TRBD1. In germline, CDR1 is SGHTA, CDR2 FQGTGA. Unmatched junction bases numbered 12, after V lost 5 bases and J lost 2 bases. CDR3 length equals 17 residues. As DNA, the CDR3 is TGTGCCAGCAGCCCCAGGGGGGGGACAGGGGCCCCCTACGAGCAGTACTTC. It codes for CASSPRGGTGAPYEQYF.

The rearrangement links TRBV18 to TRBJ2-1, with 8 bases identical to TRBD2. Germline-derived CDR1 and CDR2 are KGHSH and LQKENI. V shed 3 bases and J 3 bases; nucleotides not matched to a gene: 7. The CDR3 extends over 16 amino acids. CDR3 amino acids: CASSPVSGSFYNEQFF. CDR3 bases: TGTGCCAGCTCACCGGTAAGCGGGAGCTTCTACAATGAGCAGTTCTTC.

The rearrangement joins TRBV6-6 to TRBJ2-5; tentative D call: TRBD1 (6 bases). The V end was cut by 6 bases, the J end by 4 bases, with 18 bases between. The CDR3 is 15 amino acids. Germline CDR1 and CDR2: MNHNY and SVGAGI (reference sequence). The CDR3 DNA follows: TGTGCCAGCAGATCACCCCAGGGGAATGGAGAGACCCAGTACTTC. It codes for CASRSPQGNGETQYF.

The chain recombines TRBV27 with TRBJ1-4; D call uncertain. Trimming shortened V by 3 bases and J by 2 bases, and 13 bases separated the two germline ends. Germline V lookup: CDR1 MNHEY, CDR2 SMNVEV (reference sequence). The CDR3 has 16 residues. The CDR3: CASSFLPLDTNEKLFF. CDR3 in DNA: TGTGCCAGCAGTTTTCTGCCCCTCGACACTAATGAAAAACTGTTTTTT.

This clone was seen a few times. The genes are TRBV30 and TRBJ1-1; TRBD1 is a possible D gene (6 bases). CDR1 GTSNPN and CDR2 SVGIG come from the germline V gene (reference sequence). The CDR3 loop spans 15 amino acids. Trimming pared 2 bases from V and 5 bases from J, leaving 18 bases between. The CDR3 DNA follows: TGTGCCTGGAGTAGTTCCCCCACGGGGGCTACTGAAGCTTTCTTT. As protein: CAWSSSPTGATEAFF.

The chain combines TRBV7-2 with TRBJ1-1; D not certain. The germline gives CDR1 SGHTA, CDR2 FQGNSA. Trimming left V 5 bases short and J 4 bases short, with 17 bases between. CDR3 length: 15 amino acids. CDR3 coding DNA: TGTGCCAGCAGCCAGCGAGGCCTAGGAGGCACTGAAGCTTTCTTT. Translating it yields CASSQRGLGGTEAFF.

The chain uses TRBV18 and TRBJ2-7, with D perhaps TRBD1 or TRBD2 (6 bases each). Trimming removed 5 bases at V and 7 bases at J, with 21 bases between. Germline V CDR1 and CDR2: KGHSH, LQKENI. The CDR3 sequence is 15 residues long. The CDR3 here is CASSRGVSGSWEQYF. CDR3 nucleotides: TGTGCCAGCTCAAGGGGGGTCTCTGGCTCCTGGGAGCAGTACTTC.

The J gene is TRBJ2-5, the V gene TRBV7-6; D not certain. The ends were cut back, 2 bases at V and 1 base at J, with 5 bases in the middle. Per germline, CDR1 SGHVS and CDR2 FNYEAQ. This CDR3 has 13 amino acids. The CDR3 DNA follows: TGTGCCAGCAGCTTAATGGGCCAAGAGACCCAGTACTTC. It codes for CASSLMGQETQYF.